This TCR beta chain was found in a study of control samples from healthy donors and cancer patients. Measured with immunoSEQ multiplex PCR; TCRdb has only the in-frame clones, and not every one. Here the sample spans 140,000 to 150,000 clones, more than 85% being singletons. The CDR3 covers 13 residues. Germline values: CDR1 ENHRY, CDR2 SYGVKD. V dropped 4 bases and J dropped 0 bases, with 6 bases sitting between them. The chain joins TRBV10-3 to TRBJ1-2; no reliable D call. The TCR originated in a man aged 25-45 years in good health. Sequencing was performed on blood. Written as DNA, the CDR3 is TGTGCCATCAGTGGTTTAGCTAACTATGGCTACACCTTC. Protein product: CAISGLANYGYTF.